This record concerns one TCR beta chain sequence. This specimen comes from a study of blood T cell repertoires in COVID-19. The overall study: Some COVID-19 samples were acute and others convalescent; all came from the United States, Italy and Spain. PBMCs, B-cell-depleted T cells, or T cells provided the cDNA or gDNA that made up the material.

Patients at the Seattle site were enrolled during active infection and followed longitudinally. Sequenced by immunoSEQ multiplex PCR; TCRdb stores in-frame clones only, minus some. In the table there are 200,000 to 250,000 clones, approximately 78% of which are singletons. The CDR3 is made up of 16 amino acids. Germline CDR1 and CDR2: DFQATT and SNEGSKA (reference sequence). The junction had 11 bases not matched to a gene; V was cut back by 5 bases and J by 4 bases. The chain employs TRBV20-1 and TRBJ2-1; 10 bases fit TRBD2. This sequence was found in a woman aged 70-85 years with COVID-19, enrolled during active disease. The specimen was peripheral blood. The CDR3 here is CSARGLAALRYNEQFF. The CDR3 DNA follows: TGCAGTGCTCGTGGACTAGCGGCATTGAGGTACAATGAGCAGTTCTTC.